This T cell receptor (beta chain) stems from a study of blood T cells in healthy people across ages. The germline V gene encodes CDR1 DFQATT and CDR2 SNEGSKA (reference sequence). Trimming pared 2 bases from V and 8 bases from J, leaving 19 bases between. The CDR3 length is 16 residues. Together with a sample-barcoded 5' primer, a J-beta primer mix was included in a second PCR lasting roughly 7 to 11 cycles. One entry per CDR3 protein, called by TCRdb with MiXCR from the 5' RACE reads. The repertoire has over 950,000 distinct CDR3 sequences, approximately 38% of them found once; the top ten carry 13%.

The origin of this receptor is a man younger than 30 in good health. The chain recombines TRBV20-1 with TRBJ1-6; a weak D match, TRBD1 (6 bases). Sequenced: blood. Here the CDR3 reads CSARPLGRDNDSPLHF. CDR3 nucleotide sequence: TGCAGTGCTAGACCCCTCGGCAGGGACAATGATTCACCCCTCCACTTT.